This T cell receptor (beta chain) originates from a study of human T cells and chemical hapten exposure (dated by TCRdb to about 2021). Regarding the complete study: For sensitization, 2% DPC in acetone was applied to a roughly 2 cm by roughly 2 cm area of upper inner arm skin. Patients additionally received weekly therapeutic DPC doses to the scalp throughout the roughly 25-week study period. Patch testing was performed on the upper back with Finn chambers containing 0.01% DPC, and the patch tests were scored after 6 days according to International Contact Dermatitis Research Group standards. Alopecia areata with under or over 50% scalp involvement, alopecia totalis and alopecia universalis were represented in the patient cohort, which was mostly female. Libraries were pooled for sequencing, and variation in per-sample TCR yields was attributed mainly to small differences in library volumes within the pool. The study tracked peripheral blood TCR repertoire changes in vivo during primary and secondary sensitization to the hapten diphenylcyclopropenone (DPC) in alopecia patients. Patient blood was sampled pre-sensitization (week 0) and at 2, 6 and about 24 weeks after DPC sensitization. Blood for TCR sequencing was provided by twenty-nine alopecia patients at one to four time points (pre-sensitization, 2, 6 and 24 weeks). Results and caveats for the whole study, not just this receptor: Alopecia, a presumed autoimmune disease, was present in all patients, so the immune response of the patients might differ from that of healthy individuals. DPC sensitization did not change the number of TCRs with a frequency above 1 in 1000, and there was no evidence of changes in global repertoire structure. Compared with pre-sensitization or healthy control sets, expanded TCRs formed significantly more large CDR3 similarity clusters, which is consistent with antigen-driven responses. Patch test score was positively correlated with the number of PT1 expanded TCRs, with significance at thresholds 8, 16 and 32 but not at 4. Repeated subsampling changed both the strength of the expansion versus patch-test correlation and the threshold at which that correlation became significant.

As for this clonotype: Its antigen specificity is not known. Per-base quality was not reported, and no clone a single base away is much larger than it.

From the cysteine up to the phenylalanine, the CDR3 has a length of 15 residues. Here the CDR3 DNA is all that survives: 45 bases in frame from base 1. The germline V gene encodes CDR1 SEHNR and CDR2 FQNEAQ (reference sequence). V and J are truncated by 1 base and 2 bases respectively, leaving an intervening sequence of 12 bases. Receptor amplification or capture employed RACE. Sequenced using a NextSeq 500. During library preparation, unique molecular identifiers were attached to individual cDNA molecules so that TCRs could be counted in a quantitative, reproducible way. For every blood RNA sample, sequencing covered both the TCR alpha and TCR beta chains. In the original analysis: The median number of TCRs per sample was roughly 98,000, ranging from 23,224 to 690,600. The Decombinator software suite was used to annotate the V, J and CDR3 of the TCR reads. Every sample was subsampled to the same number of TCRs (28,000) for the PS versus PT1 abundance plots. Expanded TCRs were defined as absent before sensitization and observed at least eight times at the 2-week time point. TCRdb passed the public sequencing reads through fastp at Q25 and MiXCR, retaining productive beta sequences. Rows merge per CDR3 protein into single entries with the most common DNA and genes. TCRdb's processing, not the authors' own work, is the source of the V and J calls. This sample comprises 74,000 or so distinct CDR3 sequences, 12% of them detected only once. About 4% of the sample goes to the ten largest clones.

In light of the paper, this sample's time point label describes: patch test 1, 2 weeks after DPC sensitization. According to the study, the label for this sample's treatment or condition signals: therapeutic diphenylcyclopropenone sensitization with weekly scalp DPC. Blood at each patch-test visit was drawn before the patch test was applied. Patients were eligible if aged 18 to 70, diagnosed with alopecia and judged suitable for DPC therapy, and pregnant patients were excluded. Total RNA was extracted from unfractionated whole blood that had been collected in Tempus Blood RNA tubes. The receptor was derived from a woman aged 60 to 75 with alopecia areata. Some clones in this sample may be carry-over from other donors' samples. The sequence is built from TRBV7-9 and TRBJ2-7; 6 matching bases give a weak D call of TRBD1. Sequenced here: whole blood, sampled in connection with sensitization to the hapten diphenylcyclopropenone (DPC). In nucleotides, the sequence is TGTGCCAGCAGCTTAGATTGGGGACAACCCTACGAGCAGTACTTC. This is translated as CASSLDWGQPYEQYF. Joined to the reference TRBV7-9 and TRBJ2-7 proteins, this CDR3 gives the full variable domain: DTGVSQNPRHKITKRGQNVTFRCDPISEHNRLYWYRQTLGQGPEFLTYFQNEAQLEKSRLLSDRFSAERPKGSFSTLEIQRTEQGDSAMYLCASSLDWGQPYEQYFGPGTRLTVT.